The 2 T cell receptor beta chains below come from one sample, sequenced in a study of T-cell memory formation after mild COVID-19. One entry per CDR3 protein results from TCRdb running MiXCR on the 5' RACE reads. The table has roughly 380,000 distinct CDR3 sequences, around 27% seen once; the top ten hold approximately 13%. Sequencing was carried out using PBMCs or a T cell subset sorted from them (not recorded which). Every receptor here comes from an adult woman who had mild COVID-19 (a few samples of this study predate the infection). Cell type and time point are not known.

The V call is TRBV5-6, the J call TRBJ2-5; TRBD1 aligns across 9 bases. CDR1 and CDR2 from the germline V gene are SGHDT and YYEEEE. Trimming took 3 bases from V and 3 from J; bases not matched to a gene: 12. This CDR3 has 17 residues. The CDR3 reads CASSWTTGGAGKETQYF. The DNA of the CDR3 is TGTGCCAGCAGCTGGACCACAGGGGGCGCGGGGAAAGAGACCCAGTACTTC.

This clonotype appeared many times. J is TRBJ2-7 and V is TRBV5-1; D is possibly TRBD2 (6 bases). CDR1 SGHRS and CDR2 YFSETQ come from the germline V gene. The CDR3 extends over 14 amino acids. Trimming took 2 bases from V and 2 from J, leaving 11 bases between them. CDR3 loop: CASSFTTGAYEQYF. The CDR3 region has the DNA TGCGCCAGCAGCTTCACAACGGGAGCCTACGAGCAGTACTTC.